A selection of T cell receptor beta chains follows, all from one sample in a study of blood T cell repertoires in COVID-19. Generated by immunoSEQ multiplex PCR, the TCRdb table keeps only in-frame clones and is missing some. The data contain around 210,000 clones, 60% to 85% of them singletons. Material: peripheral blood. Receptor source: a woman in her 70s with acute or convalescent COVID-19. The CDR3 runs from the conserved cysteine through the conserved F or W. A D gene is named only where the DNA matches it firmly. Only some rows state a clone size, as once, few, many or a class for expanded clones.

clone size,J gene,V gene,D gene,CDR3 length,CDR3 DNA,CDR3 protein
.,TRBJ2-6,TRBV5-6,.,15,TGTGCCAGCAGTTTAAATGGACAGGGGGCCAACGTCCTGACTTTC,CASSLNGQGANVLTF
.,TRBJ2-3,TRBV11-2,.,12,TGTGCCAGCAGCTTAGTATCAGTTACGCAGTATTTT,CASSLVSVTQYF
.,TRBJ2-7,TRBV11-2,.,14,TGTGCCAGCAGCCCCCTGCTTGCGAGCGGAGAGCAGTACTTC,CASSPLLASGEQYF
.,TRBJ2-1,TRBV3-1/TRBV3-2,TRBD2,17,TGTGCCAGCAGCCAAGAAAGGGGACTAGTTCTTTACAATGAGCAGTTCTTC,CASSQERGLVLYNEQFF
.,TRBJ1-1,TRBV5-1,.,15,TGCGCCAGCAGCTCCCGGCAGGGGCCAAACACTGAAGCTTTCTTT,CASSSRQGPNTEAFF
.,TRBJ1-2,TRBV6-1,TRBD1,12,TGTGCCAGCAGTGAACAGGGGGGAGGCTACACCTTC,CASSEQGGGYTF
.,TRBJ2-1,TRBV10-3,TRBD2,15,TGTGCCATCAGTGTTAGGACTAGCGGAAACAATGAGCAGTTCTTC,CAISVRTSGNNEQFF
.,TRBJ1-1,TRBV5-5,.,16,TGTGCCAGCAGCTTGGGGGGGCCCCTGCTGGGCACTGAAGCTTTCTTT,CASSLGGPLLGTEAFF
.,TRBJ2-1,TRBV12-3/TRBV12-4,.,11,TGTGCCAGCAGTTTAGCTCAGGTTAAGTTCTTC,CASSLAQVKFF
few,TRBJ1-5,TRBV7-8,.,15,TGTGCCAGCAGCTTACTGGCAGGGGGCAATCAGCCCCAGCATTTT,CASSLLAGGNQPQHF
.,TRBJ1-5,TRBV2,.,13,TGTGCCAGCAGTCGTACAGAAAATGGGCCCCAGCATTTT,CASSRTENGPQHF
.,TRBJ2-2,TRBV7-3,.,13,TGTGCCAGCAGCTTCGGGGGTTCCGGGGAGCTGTTTTTT,CASSFGGSGELFF
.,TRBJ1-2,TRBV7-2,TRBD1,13,TGTGCCAGCAGCCTCAGGGGGCTCGAAGGCTACACCTTC,CASSLRGLEGYTF
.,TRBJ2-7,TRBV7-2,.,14,TGTGCCAGCAGCTTAGGTTATGGCCCCCACGAGCAGTACTTC,CASSLGYGPHEQYF
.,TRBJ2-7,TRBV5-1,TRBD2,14,TGCGCCAGCAGCTTGGTAGCGGGGGGATACGAGCAGTACTTC,CASSLVAGGYEQYF
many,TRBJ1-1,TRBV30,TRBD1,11,TGTGCCTGGGAAAGACAGGGGAAAGCTTTCTTT,CAWERQGKAFF
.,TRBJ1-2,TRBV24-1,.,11,TGTGCCACCCAGGGGTCGGATGGCTACACCTTC,CATQGSDGYTF
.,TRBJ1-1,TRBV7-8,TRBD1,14,TGTGCCAGCAGCCCCGCCGACAGGGGGCGAGGAGCTTTCTTT,CASSPADRGRGAFF
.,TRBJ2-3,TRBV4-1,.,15,TGCGCCAGCAGCCGAGAGTTTCAGGGCACAGATACGCAGTATTTT,CASSREFQGTDTQYF
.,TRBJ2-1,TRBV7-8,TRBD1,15,TGTGCCAGCAGCTTAGGGGACAGGGTTCATAATGAGCAGTTCTTC,CASSLGDRVHNEQFF
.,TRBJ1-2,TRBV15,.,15,TGTGCCACCAGCAGAGATCATCGGGGGGGCCTTGGCTACACCTTC,CATSRDHRGGLGYTF
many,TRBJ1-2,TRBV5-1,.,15,TGCGCCAGCAGCCAAGAAGGGGCTCGCCGGGATGGCTACACCTTC,CASSQEGARRDGYTF
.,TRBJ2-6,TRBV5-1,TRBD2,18,TGCGCCAGCAGCCAGCTAGCGGGAGGGCCCTCTGGGGCCAACGTCCTGACTTTC,CASSQLAGGPSGANVLTF
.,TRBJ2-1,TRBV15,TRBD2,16,TGTGCCACCATGAAGGAGCGGGAGGGAAGGAGGAATGAGCAGTTCTTC,CATMKEREGRRNEQFF
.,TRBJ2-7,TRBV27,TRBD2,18,TGTGCCAGCAGTCCGTATACCCCGGGACTAGCGGGGAGTGGCGAGCAGTACTTC,CASSPYTPGLAGSGEQYF
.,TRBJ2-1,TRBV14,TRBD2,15,TGTGCCAGCAGCCGGACTAGCGGAGACTACAATGAGCAGTTCTTC,CASSRTSGDYNEQFF
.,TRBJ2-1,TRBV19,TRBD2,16,TGTGCCAGTAGACCTAGCGGGAGGTGGGCCTACAATGAGCAGTTCTTC,CASRPSGRWAYNEQFF
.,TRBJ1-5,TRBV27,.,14,TGTGCCAGCAGTCTAGTACAGGGCGACCAGCCCCAGCATTTT,CASSLVQGDQPQHF
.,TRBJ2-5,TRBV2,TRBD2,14,TGTGCCAGCAGTGGCGGGGGGGGTCGGGAGACCCAGTACTTC,CASSGGGGRETQYF
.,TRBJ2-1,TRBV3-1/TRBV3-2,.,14,TGTGCCAGCAGCCGTGGAGGACAGTACAATGAGCAGTTCTTC,CASSRGGQYNEQFF